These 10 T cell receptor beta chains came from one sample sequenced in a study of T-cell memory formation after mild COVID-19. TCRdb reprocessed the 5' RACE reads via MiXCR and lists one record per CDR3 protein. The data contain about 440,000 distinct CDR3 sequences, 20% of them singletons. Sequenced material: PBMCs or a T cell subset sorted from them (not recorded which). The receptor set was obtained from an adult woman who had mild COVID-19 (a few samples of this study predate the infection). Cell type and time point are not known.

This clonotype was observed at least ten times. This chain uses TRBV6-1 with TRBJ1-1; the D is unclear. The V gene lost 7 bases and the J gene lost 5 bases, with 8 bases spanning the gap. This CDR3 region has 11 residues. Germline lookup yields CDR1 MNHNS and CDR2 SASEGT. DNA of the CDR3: TGTGCCAGCAAAATCGTGACTGAAGCTTTCTTT. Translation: CASKIVTEAFF.

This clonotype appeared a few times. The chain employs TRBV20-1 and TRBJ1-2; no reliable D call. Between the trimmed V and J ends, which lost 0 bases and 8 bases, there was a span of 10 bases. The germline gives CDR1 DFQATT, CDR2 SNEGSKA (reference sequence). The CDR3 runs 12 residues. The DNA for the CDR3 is TGCAGTGCTAGAGATGGGTCGCGGGGCTACACCTTC. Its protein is CSARDGSRGYTF.

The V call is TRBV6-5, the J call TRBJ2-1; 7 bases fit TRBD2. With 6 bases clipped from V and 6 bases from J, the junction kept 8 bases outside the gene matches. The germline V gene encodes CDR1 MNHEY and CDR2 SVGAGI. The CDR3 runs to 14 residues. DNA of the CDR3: TGTGCCAGCAGCGGGACTACGAAGACCAATGAGCAGTTCTTC. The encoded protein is CASSGTTKTNEQFF.

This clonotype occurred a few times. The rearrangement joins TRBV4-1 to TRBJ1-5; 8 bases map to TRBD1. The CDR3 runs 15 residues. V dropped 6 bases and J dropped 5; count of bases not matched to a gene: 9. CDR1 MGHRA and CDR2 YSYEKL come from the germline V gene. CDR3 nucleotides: TGCGCCAGCAGACGGACGGACAGGGTGGATCAGCCCCAGCATTTT. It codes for CASRRTDRVDQPQHF.

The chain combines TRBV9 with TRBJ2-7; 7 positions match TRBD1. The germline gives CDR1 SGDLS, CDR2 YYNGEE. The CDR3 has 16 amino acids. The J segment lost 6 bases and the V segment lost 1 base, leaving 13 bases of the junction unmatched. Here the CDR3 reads CASSVTGATSYSEQYF. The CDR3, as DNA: TGTGCCAGCAGCGTAACAGGGGCTACGAGTTATAGCGAGCAGTACTTC.

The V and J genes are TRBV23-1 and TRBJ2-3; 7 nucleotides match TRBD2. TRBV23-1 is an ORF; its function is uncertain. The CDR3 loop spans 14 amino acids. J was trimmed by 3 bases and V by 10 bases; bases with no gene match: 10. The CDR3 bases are TGCGCCAACAGGAAGAAGCGGGAAACAGATACGCAGTATTTT. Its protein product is CANRKKRETDTQYF.

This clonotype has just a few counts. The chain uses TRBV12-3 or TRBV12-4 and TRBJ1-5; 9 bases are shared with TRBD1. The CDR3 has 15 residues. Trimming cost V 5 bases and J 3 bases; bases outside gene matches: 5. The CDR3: CASSMGQGANQPQHF. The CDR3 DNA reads TGTGCCAGCAGTATGGGACAGGGTGCCAATCAGCCCCAGCATTTT.

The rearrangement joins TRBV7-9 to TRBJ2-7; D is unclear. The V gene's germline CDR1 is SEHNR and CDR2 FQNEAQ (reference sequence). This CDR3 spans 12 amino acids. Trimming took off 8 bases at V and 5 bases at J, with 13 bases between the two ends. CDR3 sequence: CASSDGLDEQYF. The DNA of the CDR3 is TGTGCCAGCTCTGACGGGCTAGACGAGCAGTACTTC.

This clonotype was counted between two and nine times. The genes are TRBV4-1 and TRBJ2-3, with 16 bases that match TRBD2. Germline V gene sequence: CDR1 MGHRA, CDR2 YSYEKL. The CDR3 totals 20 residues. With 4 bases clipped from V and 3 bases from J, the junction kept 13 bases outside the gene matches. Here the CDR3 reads CASSPIGTSGGEFGTDTQYF. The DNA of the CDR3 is TGCGCCAGCAGCCCGATAGGGACTAGCGGGGGGGAGTTTGGTACAGATACGCAGTATTTT.

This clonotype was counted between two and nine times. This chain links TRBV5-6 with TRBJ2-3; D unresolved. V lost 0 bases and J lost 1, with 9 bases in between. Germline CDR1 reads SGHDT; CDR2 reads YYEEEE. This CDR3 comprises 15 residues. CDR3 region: CASSLAGYRTDTQYF. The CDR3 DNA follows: TGTGCCAGCAGCTTGGCGGGCTACCGCACAGATACGCAGTATTTT.